This TCR beta chain was captured in a study of blood T cells in healthy people across ages. In the study overall: About one barcoded TCR beta cDNA was captured per two T cells.

The second PCR ran about 6 to 11 cycles with a sample-barcoded 5' primer and J-beta primers. TCRdb re-called the 5' RACE reads with MiXCR, one entry per CDR3 protein. The sample shows 950,000 to 1,200,000 distinct CDR3 sequences, around two fifths of them seen only once. The CDR3 spans 17 residues. The V gene lost 6 bases and the J gene lost 2 bases, with 21 bases spanning the gap. In its sample, this clonotype was seen a few times. The antigen remains undetermined. The study's findings and limits: Nothing was known about donor CMV status, and this possibly confounded expanded clonotype changes.

This TCR derives from a man younger than 30 in good health. The sequenced sample was blood. This chain uses TRBV12-3 or TRBV12-4 with TRBJ2-3; possible D gene TRBD1, 6 bases. CDR3 coding DNA: TGTGCCAGCAGACATCCCACGGGGCAGGGGCCCACAGATACGCAGTATTTT. It encodes CASRHPTGQGPTDTQYF.